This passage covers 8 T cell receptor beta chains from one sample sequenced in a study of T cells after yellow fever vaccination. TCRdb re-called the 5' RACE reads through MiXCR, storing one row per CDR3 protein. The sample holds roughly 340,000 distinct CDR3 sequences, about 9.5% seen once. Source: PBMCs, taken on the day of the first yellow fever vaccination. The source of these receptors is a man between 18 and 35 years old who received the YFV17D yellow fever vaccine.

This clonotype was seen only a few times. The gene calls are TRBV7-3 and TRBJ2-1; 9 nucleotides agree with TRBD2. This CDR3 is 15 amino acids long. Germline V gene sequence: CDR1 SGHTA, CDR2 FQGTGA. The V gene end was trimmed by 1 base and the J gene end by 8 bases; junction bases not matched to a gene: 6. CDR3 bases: TGTGCCAGCAGCTTAATTAGCGGGGGAGATTATGAGCAGTTCTTC. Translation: CASSLISGGDYEQFF.

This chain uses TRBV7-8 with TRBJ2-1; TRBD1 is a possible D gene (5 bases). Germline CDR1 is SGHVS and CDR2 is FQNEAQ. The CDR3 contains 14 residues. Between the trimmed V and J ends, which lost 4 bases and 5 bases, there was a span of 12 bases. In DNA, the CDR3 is TGTGCCAGCAGCTCCCAGGGTCTAAACAATGAGCAGTTCTTC. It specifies CASSSQGLNNEQFF.

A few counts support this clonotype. CDR3 coding DNA: TGTGCCACCAGCAGAGTTTGGGTTTTAGGCACAGATACGCAGTATTTT. Protein product: CATSRVWVLGTDTQYF. This rearrangement joins TRBV15 to TRBJ2-3; D is uncertain. Germline V lookup: CDR1 LNHNV, CDR2 YYDKDF (reference sequence). This CDR3 contains 16 residues. V was cut by 1 base and J by 1 base, with 12 bases left in between.

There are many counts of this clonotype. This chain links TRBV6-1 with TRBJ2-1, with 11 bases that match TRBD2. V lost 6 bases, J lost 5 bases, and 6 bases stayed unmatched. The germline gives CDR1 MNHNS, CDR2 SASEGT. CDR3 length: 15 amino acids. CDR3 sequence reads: CASSRGTSGNNEQFF. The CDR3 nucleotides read TGTGCCAGCAGCCGGGGGACTAGCGGAAACAATGAGCAGTTCTTC.

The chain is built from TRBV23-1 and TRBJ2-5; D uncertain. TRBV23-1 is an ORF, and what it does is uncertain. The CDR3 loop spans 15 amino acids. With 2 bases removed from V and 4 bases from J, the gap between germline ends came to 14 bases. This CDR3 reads CASSQQQRQAETQYF. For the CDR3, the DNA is TGCGCCAGCAGTCAACAGCAGCGCCAAGCAGAGACCCAGTACTTC.

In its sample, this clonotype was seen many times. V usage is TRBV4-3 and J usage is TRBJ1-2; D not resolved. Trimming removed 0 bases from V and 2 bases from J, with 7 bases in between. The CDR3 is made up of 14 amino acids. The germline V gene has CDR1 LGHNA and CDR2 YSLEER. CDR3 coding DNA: TGCGCCAGCAGCCAAGAAGGCAGAAACTATGGCTACACCTTC. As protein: CASSQEGRNYGYTF.

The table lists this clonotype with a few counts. For the CDR3, the DNA is TGTGCCAGCAGCCCCCTCGGGGCGGGAGAGACCCAGTACTTC. Translating it yields CASSPLGAGETQYF. The rearrangement links TRBV7-3 to TRBJ2-5; the D call may be TRBD1 or TRBD2 (5 bases each). V was trimmed by 5 bases and J by 4 bases, leaving 14 bases between them. The germline gives CDR1 SGHTA, CDR2 FQGTGA. CDR3 length equals 14 residues. The full variable domain, its missing parts supplied by reference TRBV7-3 and TRBJ2-5, is GAGVSQTPSNKVTEKGKYVELRCDPISGHTALYWYRQSLGQGPEFLIYFQGTGAADDSGLPNDRFFAVRPEGSVSTLKIQRTERGDSAVYLCASSPLGAGETQYFGPGTRLLVL.

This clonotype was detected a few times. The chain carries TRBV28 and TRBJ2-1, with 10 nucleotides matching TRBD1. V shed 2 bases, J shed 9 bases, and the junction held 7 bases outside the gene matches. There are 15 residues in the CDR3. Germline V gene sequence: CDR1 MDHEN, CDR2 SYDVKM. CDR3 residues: CASSLAGQGRGEQFF. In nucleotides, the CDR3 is TGTGCCAGCAGTTTAGCGGGACAGGGGAGGGGTGAGCAGTTCTTC.